This entry is about one TCR beta chain. Its specific antigen is unknown. There are no base qualities to consult, and no much larger clone falls within one base. The sample's time point label is to be understood as: baseline before first vaccination. The vaccinee samples were drawn from two UK trials, COV001 and COV002, one of which was a single-blind randomized controlled phase 2/3 trial testing AZD1222 (ChAdOx1 nCoV-19) in healthy adults. For TCRbeta chain sequencing, PBMC samples were collected from trial participants at day 0 and at day 28 after the second dose. Between the V and J ends, shortened by 3 bases and 5 bases respectively, the junction contains 19 bases. From its cysteine to its phenylalanine, the CDR3 spans 17 amino acids. This entry keeps only the CDR3 DNA: 51 bases, framed from base 1. CDR1 and CDR2, looked up from the germline V gene (reference sequence), are MNHEY and SMNVEV. The sample originates from a study of T cell responses to AZD1222 COVID-19 vaccine (dated by TCRdb to about 2021). Regarding the study in general: AZD1222 recipients whose second dose came at about 4 weeks and those whose second dose came at about 12 weeks were combined into one group, since spike-specific TCR depth and breadth did not differ between the two schedules. A total of 230 or so trial participants underwent TCR sequencing, of whom about 210 received two doses of AZD1222 and about 25 received two doses of the MenACWY control vaccine. Trial participants were enrolled by age into subgroups of 18-55, 56-69 and 70-plus years, and about 150, 27 and 61 TCR-sequenced participants, respectively, were included in these subgroups. General findings and caveats noted by the study authors: Spike-specific TCR breadth and depth rose significantly after two AZD1222 doses compared with day 0 and with MenACWY recipients. Reportedly, almost half of the unique spike-specific TCRs recognized epitopes lying outside the regions that are mutated in the B.1.351 and B.1.1.7 variants. The 56-69-year group was small, and its depth increase did not reach significance, likely because of low power. Conclusions about previously exposed vaccinees were limited because only six AZD1222 recipients were SARS-CoV-2 seropositive at baseline. The whole spike protein was spanned by vaccine-associated CD4 TCRs, and dominant responses were seen in regions 160-218 and 743-854. Participants were mostly white British, with more females than males. The authors suggested clonal diversity may have been underestimated. Because no day 14 peak-response samples were available, repertoires were characterized only after the peak T cell response.

The CDR3 regions of human TCRbeta chains were analyzed by immunosequencing. Concerning the study's data processing: TCRs in the repertoires were compared against a reference library of SARS-CoV-2-specific TCRs that had been generated with the MIRA antigen-specificity platform. Breadth meant the fraction of unique TCRs that were SARS-CoV-2-associated, whereas depth meant the fraction of total T cells that were SARS-CoV-2-associated. Each spike-specific TCR was assigned to its reactive spike region and to a CD4 or CD8 class using the MIRA data. Log10-transformed breadth and depth values were compared by one-way ANOVA with Sidak's multiple comparisons tests. The source is immuneACCESS, and TCRdb retained only in-frame sequences with V and J called. Part of the clones is not carried over; for the studies checked, unresolved V genes explain less than half of this, and the remainder is unexplained. V and J calls and clone size follow that table, whereas D and trimming were derived from the DNA. In all, the sample holds around 150,000 clones, and roughly 89% of those were seen once. 5% of the sample comes from the top ten.

Material: peripheral blood, obtained on day 0 of AZD1222 vaccination. The chain is assembled from TRBV27 and TRBJ2-2; perhaps TRBD2 is the D gene, with 6 bases matching. The sequence was obtained from an adult in good health. The CDR3 loop reads CASSFTGSGVRTGELFF. The nucleotides read TGTGCCAGCAGTTTCACCGGGAGTGGTGTGAGGACCGGGGAGCTGTTTTTT.